The present entry profiles one T cell receptor (beta chain) with its context. Its antigen is not identified. One base away lies a much larger clone, so this may be a sequencing read error. V gave up 6 bases and J gave up 0 bases, with 8 bases separating them. This CDR3 contains 13 residues. Looked up from germline, CDR1 is MNHEY and CDR2 is SVGAGI. The sample belongs to a study of shared clonotypes between healthy human individuals. Whole-study findings and limits: At large depth, rarefaction still showed sorted-subset sequencing to be incomplete. Several donors held about 5% of naive CD4 clonotypes in common.

Across several immunoSEQ plates, the genomic DNA of each subset was split evenly. Profiled with immunoSEQ multiplex PCR; TCRdb holds only in-frame clones, not every one. The table lists 650,000 to 750,000 clones, around 72% of them singletons. Material: memory CD4+ T cells sorted from blood. The subset here: CD45RA-negative fraction. This chain joins TRBV6-5 and TRBJ1-1; maybe TRBD1 (5 bases). This clonotype originated in a woman in her 30s in good health. In DNA form, the CDR3 reads TGTGCCAGCAGGGGACGGATGAACACTGAAGCTTTCTTT. It yields the protein CASRGRMNTEAFF.